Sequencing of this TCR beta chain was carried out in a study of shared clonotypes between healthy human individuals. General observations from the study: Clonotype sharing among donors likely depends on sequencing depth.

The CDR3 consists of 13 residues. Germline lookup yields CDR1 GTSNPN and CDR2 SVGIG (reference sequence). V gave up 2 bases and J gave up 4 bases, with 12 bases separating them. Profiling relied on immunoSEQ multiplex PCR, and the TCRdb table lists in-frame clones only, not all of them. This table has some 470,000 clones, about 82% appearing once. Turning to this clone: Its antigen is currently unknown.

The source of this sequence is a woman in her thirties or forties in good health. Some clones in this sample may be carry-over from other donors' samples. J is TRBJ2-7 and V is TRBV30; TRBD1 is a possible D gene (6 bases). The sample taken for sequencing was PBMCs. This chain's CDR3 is CAWSLGRGYEQYF. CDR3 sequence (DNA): TGTGCCTGGAGTCTAGGCAGGGGTTACGAGCAGTACTTC.